This TCR beta chain originates from a study of blood T cell repertoires in COVID-19. Background on the study: In each case, the material was cDNA or gDNA derived from T cells, B-cell-depleted T cells, or PBMCs.

Per germline, CDR1 MNHEY and CDR2 SVGAGI. V lost 5 bases to trimming and J lost 0 bases, with 11 bases between them. The CDR3 has 15 residues. Profiling relied on immunoSEQ multiplex PCR, and the TCRdb table lists in-frame clones only, not all of them. The sample lists approximately 250,000 clones; 83% were seen once. The chain links TRBV6-5 to TRBJ1-3; D possibly corresponds to TRBD1 (5 bases). The material sequenced was peripheral blood. This sequence was found in a human donor in a cohort sampled during active COVID-19. The CDR3 DNA reads as TGTGCCAGCAGTACCCACAGGAGCTCTGGAAACACCATATATTTT. The encoded protein is CASSTHRSSGNTIYF.